Sequencing of this TCR beta chain was carried out in a study of blood T cell repertoires in COVID-19. The wider study: Samples came from the United States, Italy and Spain, spanning acute and convalescent COVID-19.

The germline gives CDR1 GTSNPN, CDR2 SVGIG (reference sequence). Trimming pared 2 bases from V and 2 bases from J, leaving 12 bases between. There are 14 residues in the CDR3. Residents of about two dozen US areas, aged 18 to 89 years, made up the participants. In the authors' workflow: How many nucleated cells were present was estimated from reference gene primer amplification. The data were produced by immunoSEQ multiplex PCR, yet TCRdb's version contains in-frame clones alone and is incomplete. That table supplies the V and J calls and clone size; D and trimming were determined from the DNA. The repertoire has 380,000 or so clones, approximately 91% of them found once; the top ten carry more than 2%.

The gene calls are TRBV30 and TRBJ2-5; TRBD2 is a possible D gene (5 bases). The receptor's source is a woman aged 40 to 49 with acute COVID-19. Sequences were obtained from PBMCs or T cells enriched from blood (not recorded which). This CDR3 is CAWSQRGIQETQYF. The CDR3 DNA reads TGTGCCTGGAGTCAACGGGGTATACAAGAGACCCAGTACTTC.